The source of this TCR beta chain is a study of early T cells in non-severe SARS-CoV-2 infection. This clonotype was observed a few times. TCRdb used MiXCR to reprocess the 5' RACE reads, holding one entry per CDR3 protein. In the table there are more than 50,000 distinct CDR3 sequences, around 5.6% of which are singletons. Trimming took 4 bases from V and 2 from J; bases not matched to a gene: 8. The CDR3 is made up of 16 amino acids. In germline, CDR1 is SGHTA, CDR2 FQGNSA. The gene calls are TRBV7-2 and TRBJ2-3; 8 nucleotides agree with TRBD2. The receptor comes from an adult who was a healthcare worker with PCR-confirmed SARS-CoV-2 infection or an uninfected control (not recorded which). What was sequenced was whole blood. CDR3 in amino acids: CASSSLTSANTDTQYF. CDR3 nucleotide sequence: TGTGCCAGCAGCTCCCTGACTAGCGCTAACACAGATACGCAGTATTTT.